The present T cell receptor beta chain was sequenced within a study of beta chain features in type 1 diabetes. From germline, CDR1 is SGDLS and CDR2 YYNGEE. The CDR3 is 16 amino acids. The junction had 13 bases not matched to a gene; V was cut back by 4 bases and J by 6 bases. Points from the study as a whole: Type 1 diabetes patients had fewer VDJ junction insertions and more deletions. Any PCR bias toward short templates would affect both groups alike. A greater similarity of naive, central memory and Treg TCRB repertoires was seen among patients than among healthy donors.

This clone was found a few times. Its antigen is currently unknown. Expressed TCRB transcripts were sequenced because the entire RNA isolate underwent reverse transcription. Produced via immunoSEQ multiplex PCR; TCRdb's table is partial and in-frame only. This table has about 250,000 clones, less than 15% appearing once. This sequence originates from a woman in her forties in good health. Sequenced input: naive CD4+ T cells from blood. The chain has TRBV9 and TRBJ2-3; 8 nucleotides agree with TRBD1. The CDR3 region is CASSRIPTQGADTQYF. CDR3 in DNA: TGTGCCAGCAGCCGCATCCCCACTCAGGGGGCGGATACGCAGTATTTT.